The 25 T cell receptor beta chains given below trace back to one sample, sequenced in a study of blood T cell repertoires in COVID-19. This table comes from immunoSEQ multiplex PCR, and its TCRdb copy is limited to in-frame clones, with some not included. The data hold 150,000 to 200,000 clones, with less than 90% observed a single time. Sequenced: peripheral blood. These receptor sequences come from a man in his 70s with active or convalescent COVID-19.

The chain uses TRBV7-2 and TRBJ2-4; 8 bases map to TRBD1. V shed 4 bases, J shed 2 bases, and the junction held 13 bases outside the gene matches. Germline loops: CDR1 SGHTA, CDR2 FQGNSA. There are 18 residues in the CDR3. CDR3: CASSSANRGAFSKNIQYF. The CDR3 region has the DNA TGTGCCAGCAGCTCAGCGAACAGGGGGGCCTTTTCCAAAAACATTCAGTACTTC. The full variable domain, rest sourced from reference TRBV7-2 and TRBJ2-4, is GAGVSQSPSNKVTEKGKDVELRCDPISGHTALYWYRQSLGQGLEFLIYFQGNSAPDKSGLPSDRFSAERTGGSVSTLTIQRTQQEDSAVYLCASSSANRGAFSKNIQYFGAGTRLSVL.

The rearrangement uses TRBV5-1 and TRBJ1-2; 9 nucleotides agree with TRBD1. CDR1 SGHRS and CDR2 YFSETQ come from the germline V gene. This CDR3 spans 15 amino acids. J was trimmed by 7 bases and V by 3 bases; bases with no gene match: 10. As DNA, the CDR3 is TGCGCCAGCAGCTCCGCTCGGGACAGGGTGTCTGGCTACACCTTC. Protein: CASSSARDRVSGYTF.

The rearrangement joins TRBV30 to TRBJ1-2; maybe TRBD1 (6 bases). The germline V gene has CDR1 GTSNPN and CDR2 SVGIG (reference sequence). V dropped 2 bases and J dropped 5 bases, with 18 bases sitting between them. CDR3 length: 15 residues. DNA for the CDR3: TGTGCCTGGAGTCCAGACTCCGGGACACTTTATGGCTACACCTTC. Translated: CAWSPDSGTLYGYTF.

V usage is TRBV28 and J usage is TRBJ2-2; D might be TRBD1 (6 bases). The CDR3 length is 16 residues. V was clipped by 3 bases and J by 0 bases, with 11 bases between them. Germline CDR1 is MDHEN and CDR2 is SYDVKM. The CDR3 coding sequence is TGTGCCAGCAGTTTGGGCAGGGGCACGAACACCGGGGAGCTGTTTTTT. This gives the protein CASSLGRGTNTGELFF.

This clone has more than one count but fewer than ten. Different DNA sequences within this sample yield the same CDR3. This sequence joins TRBV7-8 and TRBJ2-2; maybe TRBD2 (5 bases). Per germline, CDR1 SGHVS and CDR2 FQNEAQ. Trimming removed 5 bases at V and 0 bases at J, with 13 bases between. The CDR3 covers 16 residues. For the CDR3, the DNA is TGTGCCAGCAGCATCCTAGCAGTCGCGAACACCGGGGAGCTGTTTTTT. Protein sequence: CASSILAVANTGELFF.

This clone was detected once. The rearrangement uses TRBV7-2 and TRBJ2-2; 13 positions agree with TRBD2. The CDR3 consists of 18 residues. From germline, CDR1 is SGHTA and CDR2 FQGNSA. V lost 1 base and J lost 5; bases outside the gene matches: 7. The CDR3 DNA is TGTGCCAGCAGCTTAGACCGGACTAGCGGGAGTAGGACCGGGGAGCTGTTTTTT. It yields the protein CASSLDRTSGSRTGELFF.

This chain uses TRBV6-5 with TRBJ2-4, with 8 bases that match TRBD1. This CDR3 has 15 amino acids. The germline CDR1 and CDR2 sequences are MNHEY and SVGAGI. Trimming cost V 6 bases and J 1 base; bases outside gene matches: 5. The CDR3 reads CASRDRGFAKNIQYF. In nucleotides, the CDR3 is TGTGCCAGCAGAGACAGGGGTTTTGCCAAAAACATTCAGTACTTC.

This clone was observed many times. This chain uses TRBV27 with TRBJ1-1; D may be TRBD1 (6 bases). The length of the CDR3 is 16 residues. Germline V gene data show CDR1 as MNHEY and CDR2 as SMNVEV (reference sequence). The V end lost 5 bases, the J end lost 5 bases, and 21 bases lay between the germline ends. CDR3 amino acids: CASSPISHSGVTEAFF. CDR3 nucleotide sequence: TGTGCCAGCAGTCCAATATCCCATTCAGGGGTTACTGAAGCTTTCTTT.

V usage is TRBV19 and J usage is TRBJ2-3; D may be TRBD2 (7 bases). V lost 2 bases and J lost 4, with 13 bases in between. CDR3 length: 15 residues. Germline CDR1 is LNHDA and CDR2 is SQIVND (reference sequence). CDR3 bases: TGTGCCAGTAGTATATCGGCGGGGGCCGCAGATACGCAGTATTTT. Translating gives CASSISAGAADTQYF.

The V and J genes are TRBV5-6 and TRBJ1-2; TRBD1 is a possible D gene (5 bases). Trimming pared 2 bases from V and 0 bases from J, leaving 14 bases between. The CDR3 is 16 residues long. Per the germline V gene, CDR1 is SGHDT and CDR2 is YYEEEE. The CDR3 DNA reads as TGTGCCAGCAGCTTCGGGGGTTGGAGTTCTAACTATGGCTACACCTTC. Protein: CASSFGGWSSNYGYTF.

Worth noting for this clone: The same CDR3 can be traced to other DNA sequences in this sample. CDR3 protein: CASSLTGGDQPQHF. CDR3 nucleotides: TGTGCCAGCAGCTTAACAGGGGGAGATCAGCCCCAGCATTTT. V usage is TRBV7-9 and J usage is TRBJ1-5; 8 bases match TRBD1. The CDR3 length is 14 residues. The V gene's germline CDR1 is SEHNR and CDR2 FQNEAQ (reference sequence). J was trimmed by 5 bases and V by 2 bases; bases with no gene match: 2.

The chain combines TRBV4-3 with TRBJ2-3; possible D gene TRBD1, 5 bases. The CDR3 extends over 16 amino acids. The V and J ends lost 0 bases and 3 bases respectively, with 13 bases between them. In germline, CDR1 is LGHNA, CDR2 YSLEER. The CDR3 DNA sequence: TGCGCCAGCAGCCAAGAGTTGGGGCTTGCGACAGATACGCAGTATTTT. This translates into CASSQELGLATDTQYF.

This clone was observed at least ten times. The genes are TRBV3-1 (or the pseudogene TRBV3-2) and TRBJ2-7; the D gene is possibly TRBD2 (6 bases). V was shortened by 4 bases and J by 3 bases, with 16 bases between the two germline ends. The CDR3 has 15 residues. Germline values: CDR1 LGHDT, CDR2 YNNKEL (reference sequence). The CDR3 DNA reads TGTGCCAGCAGCCCTCGCCCCGGAGGGGTCTACGAGCAGTACTTC. Translation gives CASSPRPGGVYEQYF.

The rearrangement joins TRBV19 to TRBJ2-1; 9 bases agree with TRBD2. This CDR3 region has 18 residues. Unmatched junction bases numbered 11, after V lost 5 bases and J lost 0 bases. Per germline, CDR1 LNHDA and CDR2 SQIVND (reference sequence). The CDR3 region has the DNA TGTGCCAGTAGTTCCCTAGGGACTAGCACGAGCTCCTACAATGAGCAGTTCTTC. Translating gives CASSSLGTSTSSYNEQFF.

The chain couples TRBV4-1 to TRBJ2-7; a possible D gene is TRBD2 (5 bases). The V end lost 1 base, the J end lost 3 bases, and 13 bases lay between the germline ends. CDR1 MGHRA and CDR2 YSYEKL come from the germline V gene. The CDR3 extends over 15 amino acids. CDR3 loop: CASSQGGSVVYEQYF. In DNA form, the CDR3 reads TGCGCCAGCAGCCAAGGGGGTAGCGTGGTCTACGAGCAGTACTTC.

V usage is TRBV6-5 and J usage is TRBJ2-5, with 7 bases matching TRBD2. V lost 4 bases to trimming and J lost 5 bases; unmatched junction nucleotides: 13. In germline, CDR1 is MNHEY, CDR2 SVGAGI. The CDR3 covers 16 residues. The CDR3 DNA follows: TGTGCCAGCAGTTCCCACCTGGGGTTGGGGGGGGAGACCCAGTACTTC. Translated, it gives CASSSHLGLGGETQYF.

The V and J genes are TRBV2 and TRBJ2-1, with 9 bases identical to TRBD1. There are 14 residues in the CDR3. V shed 8 bases and J 8 bases; nucleotides not matched to a gene: 10. The germline V gene has CDR1 SNHLY and CDR2 FYNNEI. The CDR3 DNA follows: TGTGCCAGCCGCGACAGGGGGAAATTTGATGAGCAGTTCTTC. Protein product: CASRDRGKFDEQFF.

The J gene is TRBJ1-3, the V gene TRBV7-2, with D uncertain. V shed 1 base and J shed 2 bases, with 9 bases lying between them. This CDR3 comprises 15 residues. CDR1 and CDR2 (germline): SGHTA, FQGNSA. CDR3 amino acids: CASSLGPGTGNTIYF. The CDR3 DNA reads TGTGCCAGCAGCTTAGGCCCGGGGACTGGAAACACCATATATTTT. The entire variable domain, with the rest obtained from reference TRBV7-2 and TRBJ1-3, is as follows: GAGVSQSPSNKVTEKGKDVELRCDPISGHTALYWYRQSLGQGLEFLIYFQGNSAPDKSGLPSDRFSAERTGGSVSTLTIQRTQQEDSAVYLCASSLGPGTGNTIYFGEGSWLTVV.

The V call is TRBV11-2, the J call TRBJ1-2; D ambiguous. The CDR3 has 13 residues. The germline V gene encodes CDR1 SGHAT and CDR2 FQNNGV. Trimming took 0 bases from V and 4 from J, leaving 6 bases between them. CDR3 loop: CASSLDRSYGYTF. The DNA for the CDR3 is TGTGCCAGCAGCTTAGATCGGTCCTATGGCTACACCTTC.

This clone occurred a few times. The chain employs TRBV4-3 and TRBJ1-2, with D maybe TRBD1 (6 bases). CDR1 LGHNA and CDR2 YSLEER come from the germline V gene. The CDR3 consists of 16 residues. Trimming took 0 bases from V and 6 from J, leaving 17 bases between them. The CDR3 DNA follows: TGCGCCAGCAGCCAAGATCTCAGGGGTTGGGGCGATGGCTACACCTTC. This codes for CASSQDLRGWGDGYTF.

The rearrangement joins TRBV28 to TRBJ1-2; D unclear. This CDR3 has 12 residues. Between the trimmed V and J ends, which lost 2 bases and 4 bases, there was a span of 5 bases. Per germline, CDR1 MDHEN and CDR2 SYDVKM. CDR3 in DNA: TGTGCCAGCAGTTTAGCCAGCTATGGCTACACCTTC. Residues: CASSLASYGYTF.

The chain uses TRBV25-1 and TRBJ1-1; TRBD1 matches 7 bases. Germline CDR1 MGHDK, CDR2 SYGVNS. The CDR3 runs to 13 residues. Losses at the gene ends were 3 bases for V and 10 bases for J; bases not matched to a gene: 8. In DNA, the CDR3 is TGTGCCAGCAGTGACTTCCGACAGGGATCAGCTTTCTTT. Its protein product is CASSDFRQGSAFF.

The rearrangement joins TRBV30 to TRBJ1-5; 10 positions agree with TRBD1. The CDR3 has 14 residues. Germline CDR1 is GTSNPN and CDR2 is SVGIG (reference sequence). Trimming took 3 bases from V and 9 from J; bases not matched to a gene: 8. The CDR3 is CAWSSGTGAWPQHF. For the CDR3, the DNA is TGTGCCTGGAGCTCCGGGACAGGGGCTTGGCCCCAGCATTTT. Based on the CDR3 plus reference TRBV30 and TRBJ1-5, the full variable domain is SQTIHQWPATLVQPVGSPLSLECTVEGTSNPNLYWYRQAAGRGLQLLFYSVGIGQISSEVPQNLSASRPQDRQFILSSKKLLLSDSGFYLCAWSSGTGAWPQHFGDGTRLSIL.

This clone was recorded only once. This sequence joins TRBV9 and TRBJ1-1; D unresolved. Germline CDR1 is SGDLS and CDR2 is YYNGEE. CDR3 length: 14 residues. The V end lost 0 bases, the J end lost 0 bases, and 6 bases lay between the germline ends. CDR3 coding DNA: TGTGCCAGCAGCGTAGTAACGGTGAACACTGAAGCTTTCTTT. This encodes CASSVVTVNTEAFF.

V gene TRBV7-2 combines with J gene TRBJ2-7, with 11 bases matching TRBD1. The CDR3 sequence is 14 residues long. In germline, CDR1 is SGHTA, CDR2 FQGNSA. The trim removed 3 bases at V and 5 bases at J, leaving 3 bases unmatched. The CDR3, as DNA: TGTGCCAGCAGCTTCAGGGGACAGGGGGACGAGCAGTACTTC. This gives the protein CASSFRGQGDEQYF.